The subject of this entry is one T cell receptor (beta chain). This sample stems from a study of CD8 T cells in Susac syndrome. Germline lookup yields CDR1 SEHNR and CDR2 FQNEAQ (reference sequence). The ends were cut back, 4 bases at V and 0 bases at J, with 16 bases in the middle. The CDR3 has 17 amino acids. The T cells that were sequenced for TCR beta were CD8+ and CD4+ cells from blood. CD8+ and CD4+ T cells were negatively isolated; TEMRA cells were FACS-enriched. The RNA, about 0.45 to 1 ug, was put through reverse transcription using random hexamers. Amplification of TCR beta CDR3 by immunoSEQ multiplex PCR spanned 54 Vbeta and 13 Jbeta. TCRdb used MiXCR to reprocess the immunoSEQ multiplex PCR reads, holding one entry per CDR3 protein. The sample shows a few hundred thousand distinct CDR3 sequences, approximately 85% of them seen only once.

V and J are TRBV7-9 and TRBJ2-1; D uncertain. What was sequenced was CD8+ T cells from PBMCs. The TCR sequence derives from a human donor with multiple sclerosis. Here the CDR3 reads CASSSQKDVLSYNEQFF. CDR3 bases: TGTGCCAGCAGCTCGCAGAAAGACGTTCTCTCCTACAATGAGCAGTTCTTC.